This TCR beta chain was found in a study of T cell responses to AZD1222 COVID-19 vaccine. Study-level points and caveats: At baseline, seropositivity was found in only six or seven AZD1222 recipients. The donor cohort was predominantly white British with a female majority, and clonal diversity may have been underestimated.

Some clones are missing from TCRdb's copy, which holds only in-frame ones; the method was immunoSEQ multiplex PCR. The table has about 96,000 clones, roughly 88% seen once. Worth noting for this clone: Antigen: not known.

This receptor was identified in an adult in good health. The sequencing used peripheral blood, collected on day 0 of AZD1222 vaccination.

CDR3 protein: CASSDTGYGYTF. The DNA of the CDR3 is TGTGCCAGCAGTGATACCGGGTATGGCTACACCTTC. This chain uses TRBV25-1 with TRBJ1-2, with no clear D. The V gene lost 3 bases and the J gene lost 5 bases, with 7 bases spanning the gap. This CDR3 is built from 12 residues. CDR1 is MGHDK, CDR2 SYGVNS, per germline.